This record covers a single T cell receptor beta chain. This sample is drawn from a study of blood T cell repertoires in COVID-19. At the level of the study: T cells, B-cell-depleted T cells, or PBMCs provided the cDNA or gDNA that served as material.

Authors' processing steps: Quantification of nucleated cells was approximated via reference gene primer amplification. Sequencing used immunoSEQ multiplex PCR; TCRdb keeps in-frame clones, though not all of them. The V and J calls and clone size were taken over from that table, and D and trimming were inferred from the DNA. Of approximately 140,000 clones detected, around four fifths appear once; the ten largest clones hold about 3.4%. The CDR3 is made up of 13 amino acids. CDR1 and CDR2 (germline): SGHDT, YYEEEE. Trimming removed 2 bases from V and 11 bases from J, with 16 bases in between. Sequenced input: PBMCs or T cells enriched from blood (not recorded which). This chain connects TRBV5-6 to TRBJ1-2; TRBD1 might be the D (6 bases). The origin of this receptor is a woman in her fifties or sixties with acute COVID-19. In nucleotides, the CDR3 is TGTGCCAGCAGCTTTCACGACCTGCAGGGGTACACCTTC. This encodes CASSFHDLQGYTF.